Below, 18 T cell receptor beta chains from the same sample are listed, as sequenced in a study of blood T cell repertoires in COVID-19. Libraries were prepared by immunoSEQ multiplex PCR; TCRdb keeps only in-frame clonotypes and omits some of them. The sample lists 200,000 to 250,000 clones; 85% to 90% were seen once. Source material: PBMCs or T cells enriched from blood (not recorded which). All receptors come from a woman in her forties or fifties with acute COVID-19.

This chain uses TRBV7-2 with TRBJ2-7; tentative D call: TRBD2 (6 bases). V lost 5 bases and J lost 6, with 17 bases in between. Germline CDR1 and CDR2: SGHTA and FQGNSA. The CDR3 spans 14 residues. The DNA for the CDR3 is TGTGCCAGCAGCCTCGGGACTCCAGCAGGCGAGCAGTACTTC. Translated: CASSLGTPAGEQYF.

The chain is built from TRBV5-1 and TRBJ2-1; 11 positions match TRBD2. The CDR3 covers 16 residues. Germline CDR1 and CDR2: SGHRS and YFSETQ. Trimming removed 4 bases from V and 3 bases from J; junction bases left unmatched: 6. The CDR3 protein is CASSDQTSGNYNEQFF. CDR3 DNA: TGCGCCAGCAGCGACCAGACTAGCGGGAACTACAATGAGCAGTTCTTC.

This chain connects TRBV7-9 to TRBJ1-2, with 7 bases aligning to TRBD1. V gave up 4 bases and J gave up 12 bases; unmatched junction bases: 14. Germline lookup yields CDR1 SEHNR and CDR2 FQNEAQ (reference sequence). The CDR3 totals 14 residues. The CDR3 loop reads CASSSTGTVLRNTF. The CDR3 nucleotides are TGTGCCAGCAGCTCCACCGGGACAGTTCTAAGGAACACCTTC.

J is TRBJ2-3 and V is TRBV7-9, with TRBD2 identical over 14 bases. Losses at the gene ends were 5 bases for V and 2 bases for J; bases not matched to a gene: 6. CDR1 is SEHNR and CDR2 is FQNEAQ in the germline V gene (reference sequence). This CDR3 spans 17 amino acids. CDR3 amino acids: CASSPGTSGSLTDTQYF. DNA for the CDR3: TGTGCCAGCAGCCCCGGGACTAGCGGGAGTCTCACAGATACGCAGTATTTT.

This clone is a singleton in its sample. This chain joins TRBV5-4 and TRBJ2-7, with a weak D call TRBD1 (6 bases). V lost 4 bases and J 3 bases, leaving 14 bases between the germline ends. Germline V gene sequence: CDR1 SGHNT, CDR2 YYREEE (reference sequence). The CDR3 loop spans 14 amino acids. CDR3 DNA: TGTGCCAGCAGCCGGTCCGGGACAATCTACGAGCAGTACTTC. It translates to CASSRSGTIYEQYF.

This chain joins TRBV27 and TRBJ1-5; D is ambiguous. Germline V gene data show CDR1 as MNHEY and CDR2 as SMNVEV (reference sequence). The CDR3 has 17 residues. With 4 bases removed from V and 6 bases from J, the gap between germline ends came to 22 bases. This chain's CDR3 is CASSSLEPAPTGQPQHF. In nucleotides, the CDR3 is TGTGCCAGCAGTTCCTTGGAACCGGCCCCAACGGGTCAGCCCCAGCATTTT.

J is TRBJ1-2 and V is TRBV3-1 (or the pseudogene TRBV3-2); no reliable D call. CDR1 and CDR2 from the germline V gene are LGHDT and YNNKEL (reference sequence). Trimming shortened V by 1 base and J by 6 bases, and 6 bases separated the two germline ends. The CDR3 has 12 residues. CDR3 sequence: CASSQAADGYTF. DNA of the CDR3: TGTGCCAGCAGCCAAGCCGCGGATGGCTACACCTTC.

This clone was observed once. The V gene is TRBV5-1, the J gene TRBJ2-7, with 7 bases identical to TRBD2. This CDR3 is 16 amino acids long. Germline V gene sequence: CDR1 SGHRS, CDR2 YFSETQ. Trimming took 0 bases from V and 3 from J; bases not matched to a gene: 9. The CDR3 DNA follows: TGCGCCAGCAGCTTGGGTGAGGGAGGGCTTTTCTACGAGCAGTACTTC. This sequence encodes CASSLGEGGLFYEQYF.

The J gene is TRBJ1-6, the V gene TRBV2, with TRBD1 as a possible D gene (6 bases). Per germline, CDR1 SNHLY and CDR2 FYNNEI. Trimming stripped 6 bases from V and 7 bases from J, with 16 bases between. The CDR3 spans 15 residues. The CDR3 coding sequence is TGTGCCAGCAGGGAACCCGGGACACAAAATTCACCCCTCCACTTT. Translated: CASREPGTQNSPLHF.

V and J are TRBV27 and TRBJ1-6, with D maybe TRBD1 (6 bases). Germline V gene lookup returns CDR1 MNHEY and CDR2 SMNVEV (reference sequence). The CDR3 extends over 17 amino acids. The V end lost 2 bases, the J end lost 8 bases, and 19 bases lay between the germline ends. The CDR3 protein is CASSLLGSGEGDSPLHF. As DNA, the CDR3 is TGTGCCAGCAGTTTACTAGGGTCAGGAGAGGGGGATTCACCCCTCCACTTT.

The gene calls are TRBV6-5 and TRBJ2-7; the D is unclear. Trimming removed 0 bases at V and 2 bases at J, with 8 bases between. CDR1 MNHEY and CDR2 SVGAGI come from the germline V gene. The CDR3 runs to 14 residues. The CDR3 sequence: CASSYSRSTYEQYF. CDR3 bases: TGTGCCAGCAGTTACTCGCGTTCAACCTACGAGCAGTACTTC.

The J gene is TRBJ2-7, the V gene TRBV9, with D possibly TRBD1 on 6 matching bases. From germline, CDR1 is SGDLS and CDR2 YYNGEE. Trimming left V 3 bases short and J 1 base short, with 17 bases between. The CDR3 contains 16 residues. CDR3 sequence (DNA): TGTGCCAGCAGCGCTACCGCCGGGACAAGTTCCTACGAGCAGTACTTC. Amino acid sequence: CASSATAGTSSYEQYF.

V usage is TRBV19 and J usage is TRBJ1-1, with a tentative D call TRBD1 (6 bases). V was cut by 10 bases and J by 2 bases, with 17 bases left in between. Germline V gene lookup returns CDR1 LNHDA and CDR2 SQIVND (reference sequence). This CDR3 has 14 amino acids. CDR3 region: CATTRGGSNTEAFF. Here the CDR3 DNA reads TGTGCCACCACGAGGGGGGGGTCCAACACTGAAGCTTTCTTT.

The chain employs TRBV3-1 (or the pseudogene TRBV3-2) and TRBJ1-2, with D uncertain. V was clipped by 1 base and J by 11 bases, with 14 bases between them. Germline-derived CDR1 and CDR2 are LGHDT and YNNKEL (reference sequence). This CDR3 contains 13 residues. The CDR3 here is CASSQGGFGRYTF. CDR3 DNA sequence: TGTGCCAGCAGCCAAGGAGGTTTCGGTCGTTACACCTTC.

The chain uses TRBV6-5 and TRBJ1-2; tentatively, D is TRBD1 (6 bases). The CDR3 loop spans 12 amino acids. Trimming cost V 4 bases and J 7 bases, with 10 bases left between them. Germline V CDR1 and CDR2: MNHEY, SVGAGI. The CDR3 protein is CASSSQGRGYTF. The DNA of the CDR3 is TGTGCCAGCAGTTCACAGGGTCGTGGCTACACCTTC.

V and J are TRBV4-1 and TRBJ1-2; 7 bases match TRBD1. Germline loops: CDR1 MGHRA, CDR2 YSYEKL. The CDR3 consists of 15 residues. With 0 bases clipped from V and 4 bases from J, the junction kept 5 bases outside the gene matches. The CDR3 is CASSQDDRVSYGYTF. The CDR3 DNA reads as TGCGCCAGCAGCCAAGACGACAGGGTATCCTATGGCTACACCTTC.

In its sample, this clone was seen a few times. V and J are TRBV7-8 and TRBJ1-5, with unresolved D. The V and J ends lost 0 bases and 2 bases respectively, with 11 bases between them. Germline V gene data show CDR1 as SGHVS and CDR2 as FQNEAQ. This CDR3 comprises 16 residues. CDR3 protein: CASSLARLGGNQPQHF. The DNA of the CDR3 is TGTGCCAGCAGCTTAGCGAGGTTGGGAGGCAATCAGCCCCAGCATTTT.

The chain combines TRBV28 with TRBJ1-3, with no clear D. Germline-derived CDR1 and CDR2 are MDHEN and SYDVKM. The CDR3 runs 15 residues. Between the trimmed V and J ends, which lost 3 bases and 3 bases, there was a span of 12 bases. CDR3: CASSFGVVDGNTIYF. The CDR3 DNA reads as TGTGCCAGCAGTTTCGGGGTGGTGGATGGAAACACCATATATTTT.